The 30 T cell receptor beta chains listed next were all sequenced from one sample in a study of blood T cell repertoires in COVID-19. Assay used: immunoSEQ multiplex PCR; TCRdb lists only in-frame clones, some missing. The sample lists roughly 250,000 clones, around nine tenths occurring once. Sequences were obtained from PBMCs or T cells enriched from blood (not recorded which). The receptors derive from a man in his forties who had recovered from COVID-19.

The CDR3 region has the DNA TGCGCCAGCAGCTTGGCGGACAGGGCAGAGACCCAGTACTTC. This gives the protein CASSLADRAETQYF. The chain is built from TRBV5-1 and TRBJ2-5; 8 nucleotides align to TRBD1. Germline V gives CDR1 SGHRS, CDR2 YFSETQ. The CDR3 is made up of 14 amino acids. V shed 0 bases and J 4 bases; nucleotides not matched to a gene: 2. The full variable domain, with the rest looked up from reference TRBV5-1 and TRBJ2-5, is KAGVTQTPRYLIKTRGQQVTLSCSPISGHRSVSWYQQTPGQGLQFLFEYFSETQRNKGNFPGRFSGRQFSNSRSEMNVSTLELGDSALYLCASSLADRAETQYFGPGTRLLVL.

The chain couples TRBV28 to TRBJ2-1; 8 bases are a match to TRBD2. The CDR3 totals 17 residues. The germline V gene encodes CDR1 MDHEN and CDR2 SYDVKM. V dropped 5 bases and J dropped 6; count of bases not matched to a gene: 15. The CDR3 loop is CASSISAGVALGNEQFF. As DNA, the CDR3 is TGTGCCAGCAGTATCTCAGCGGGAGTGGCCCTCGGCAATGAGCAGTTCTTC. Full variable domain (outside the CDR3, taken from reference TRBV28 and TRBJ2-1): DVKVTQSSRYLVKRTGEKVFLECVQDMDHENMFWYRQDPGLGLRLIYFSYDVKMKEKGDIPEGYSVSREKKERFSLILESASTNQTSMYLCASSISAGVALGNEQFFGPGTRLTVL.

The gene calls are TRBV7-6 and TRBJ2-3; D is unclear. V lost 2 bases, J lost 2 bases, and 14 bases lay in between. Germline V gene sequence: CDR1 SGHVS, CDR2 FNYEAQ. The CDR3 totals 16 residues. The CDR3 DNA follows: TGTGCCAGCAGCTTATACAGCTGGCAAAACACAGATACGCAGTATTTT. Amino acid sequence: CASSLYSWQNTDTQYF.

The chain employs TRBV5-4 and TRBJ1-5; no reliable D call. With 3 bases removed from V and 5 bases from J, the gap between germline ends came to 9 bases. This CDR3 is 13 amino acids long. Germline V gene data show CDR1 as SGHNT and CDR2 as YYREEE (reference sequence). This CDR3 is CASSYDGDQPQHF. The CDR3 DNA sequence: TGTGCCAGCAGCTATGACGGGGATCAGCCCCAGCATTTT.

The rearrangement links TRBV11-3 to TRBJ1-1; perhaps TRBD1 as D (5 bases). The V end lost 6 bases, the J end lost 0 bases, and 11 bases lay between the germline ends. The V gene's germline CDR1 is SGHNT and CDR2 YENEEA. This CDR3 spans 14 amino acids. The CDR3 coding sequence is TGTGCCAGCAGACTCAGGACAATGAACACTGAAGCTTTCTTT. As protein: CASRLRTMNTEAFF.

The rearrangement uses TRBV6-5 and TRBJ1-6; 10 positions agree with TRBD1. CDR1 is MNHEY and CDR2 is SVGAGI in the germline V gene. The CDR3 length is 15 residues. The ends lost 7 bases at V and 9 bases at J; junction bases unmatched: 9. CDR3 residues: CASKAGTGARSPLHF. The CDR3 DNA is TGTGCCAGCAAAGCCGGGACAGGGGCGCGTTCACCCCTCCACTTT.

V is TRBV10-2 and J is TRBJ2-2; 7 bases are shared with TRBD2. Trimming took 3 bases from V and 3 from J; bases not matched to a gene: 4. The CDR3 is 15 amino acids. Germline V lookup: CDR1 WSHSY, CDR2 SAAADI. DNA for the CDR3: TGCGCCAGCAGTGATCAGCGGGGATACACCGGGGAGCTGTTTTTT. This sequence encodes CASSDQRGYTGELFF.

The gene calls are TRBV24-1 and TRBJ2-3; 7 nucleotides agree with TRBD2. CDR1 is KGHDR and CDR2 is SFDVKD in the germline V gene. The CDR3 consists of 15 residues. V was pared by 2 bases and J by 5 bases, with 6 bases of the junction left unmatched. This CDR3 is CATSDWTGGGDTQYF. The CDR3 DNA reads TGTGCCACCAGTGATTGGACTGGGGGGGGAGATACGCAGTATTTT.

V and J are TRBV6-5 and TRBJ2-7, with no clear D. CDR3 length: 13 amino acids. Trimming cost V 4 bases and J 0 bases, with 7 bases left between them. Germline loops: CDR1 MNHEY, CDR2 SVGAGI. The CDR3 DNA reads as TGTGCCAGCAGTTTTGGCAACTCCTACGAGCAGTACTTC. Amino acid sequence: CASSFGNSYEQYF.

The genes are TRBV11-2 and TRBJ2-2; 9 bases are shared with TRBD1. This CDR3 is built from 15 residues. Germline V gene lookup returns CDR1 SGHAT and CDR2 FQNNGV. The trim removed 5 bases at V and 5 bases at J, leaving 6 bases unmatched. CDR3 DNA: TGTGCCAGCAGCCAGGGACAGGGTGTTACCGGGGAGCTGTTTTTT. Residues: CASSQGQGVTGELFF.

The chain links TRBV2 to TRBJ1-2; TRBD1 matches 7 bases. The CDR3 loop spans 13 amino acids. CDR1 is SNHLY, CDR2 FYNNEI, per germline. After removal of 6 bases from V and 3 bases from J, the junction contained 4 bases not matched to a gene. CDR3 sequence: CASSRDRDYGYTF. The CDR3 DNA sequence: TGTGCCAGCAGCAGAGACAGGGACTATGGCTACACCTTC.

This sequence joins TRBV6-5 and TRBJ1-5; 7 nucleotides align to TRBD1. CDR3 size: 15 residues. CDR1 and CDR2 from the germline V gene are MNHEY and SVGAGI. J lost 2 bases, V lost 10 bases, and 11 bases had no gene match. CDR3 coding DNA: TGTGCCACTAACAGGGGACAGATCGGCAATCAGCCCCAGCATTTT. It encodes CATNRGQIGNQPQHF.

J is TRBJ2-7 and V is TRBV7-2, with D tentatively TRBD1 (6 bases). CDR1 and CDR2 (germline): SGHTA, FQGNSA. Between the trimmed V and J ends, which lost 1 base and 4 bases, there was a span of 20 bases. The CDR3 contains 17 residues. The CDR3 sequence: CASSLGLRGQGNYEQYF. The CDR3 coding sequence is TGTGCCAGCAGCTTAGGTCTCAGAGGGCAGGGGAATTACGAGCAGTACTTC.

The chain joins TRBV6-5 to TRBJ2-7; 12 nucleotides match TRBD2. Looked up from germline, CDR1 is MNHEY and CDR2 is SVGAGI. The CDR3 is made up of 15 amino acids. V shed 6 bases and J 5 bases; nucleotides not matched to a gene: 8. The CDR3 loop is CASRPGLAGNHEQYF. In DNA, the CDR3 is TGTGCCAGCAGGCCCGGACTAGCGGGAAACCACGAGCAGTACTTC.

The rearrangement joins TRBV12-3 or TRBV12-4 to TRBJ2-5; no clear D gene. The better agreement between TRBJ2-7 and the DNA end casts doubt on the J call. The CDR3 is 12 amino acids. CDR3 region: CASSLDSYEQYF. The DNA for the CDR3 is TGTGCCAGCAGTTTAGACAGCTACGAGCAGTACTTC.

V usage is TRBV19 and J usage is TRBJ1-3; TRBD1 is a possible D gene (6 bases). This CDR3 has 16 amino acids. Trimming took 4 bases from V and 3 from J, leaving 16 bases between them. From germline, CDR1 is LNHDA and CDR2 SQIVND (reference sequence). CDR3 sequence reads: CASSRRPGADGNTIYF. CDR3 nucleotide sequence: TGTGCCAGTAGTAGAAGACCAGGGGCTGATGGAAACACCATATATTTT.

The rearrangement links TRBV21-1 to TRBJ2-3; TRBD1 was called by the table and not checked on the DNA. TRBV21-1 is a listed pseudogene. CDR3 length: 16 amino acids. The CDR3 DNA sequence: TGTGCCAGCAGCAAACCGGGACAGGGGATCACAGATACGCAGTATTTT. As protein: CASSKPGQGITDTQYF.

The chain recombines TRBV27 with TRBJ1-1; unclear D gene. V lost 5 bases to trimming and J lost 4 bases, with 8 bases between them. The CDR3 is made up of 12 amino acids. CDR1 and CDR2 (germline): MNHEY, SMNVEV (reference sequence). The CDR3 DNA reads TGTGCCAGCAGTCTGGTCGGCACTGAAGCTTTCTTT. Translation: CASSLVGTEAFF.

This chain joins TRBV2 and TRBJ2-1, with 11 bases matching TRBD2. Germline trimming cut 5 bases from V and 7 bases from J; bases unmatched to any gene: 10. The CDR3 length is 16 residues. Germline V gives CDR1 SNHLY, CDR2 FYNNEI. CDR3 amino acids: CASSPQPSGGQNEQFF. The CDR3 nucleotides read TGTGCCAGCAGTCCCCAGCCTAGCGGGGGGCAAAATGAGCAGTTCTTC.

The rearrangement links TRBV19 to TRBJ2-2; 9 bases line up with TRBD1. CDR3 length: 16 amino acids. V gave up 5 bases and J gave up 4 bases; unmatched junction bases: 8. CDR1 and CDR2 (germline): LNHDA, SQIVND (reference sequence). CDR3 DNA: TGTGCCAGTAGTGCTTACAGGGGGCAGGGCACCGGGGAGCTGTTTTTT. It encodes CASSAYRGQGTGELFF.

This chain connects TRBV30 to TRBJ2-1; 8 positions match TRBD1. Trimming removed 2 bases from V and 4 bases from J; junction bases left unmatched: 1. This CDR3 contains 13 residues. Germline V CDR1 and CDR2: GTSNPN, SVGIG (reference sequence). CDR3 protein: CAWSWDRYNEQFF. CDR3 DNA sequence: TGTGCCTGGAGTTGGGACAGGTACAATGAGCAGTTCTTC. The variable domain in full, with the rest retrieved from reference TRBV30 and TRBJ2-1, is SQTIHQWPATLVQPVGSPLSLECTVEGTSNPNLYWYRQAAGRGLQLLFYSVGIGQISSEVPQNLSASRPQDRQFILSSKKLLLSDSGFYLCAWSWDRYNEQFFGPGTRLTVL.

The chain links TRBV5-4 to TRBJ2-1; D remains ambiguous. The length of the CDR3 is 16 residues. The V gene's germline CDR1 is SGHNT and CDR2 YYREEE (reference sequence). The V gene lost 0 bases and the J gene lost 2 bases, with 12 bases spanning the gap. CDR3 DNA: TGTGCCAGCAGCTTGGCCGCAACAGCCCCCTACAATGAGCAGTTCTTC. Amino acids: CASSLAATAPYNEQFF.

The chain recombines TRBV9 with TRBJ1-5; 7 bases map to TRBD1. The CDR3 extends over 16 amino acids. Germline trimming cut 5 bases from V and 0 bases from J; bases unmatched to any gene: 8. CDR1 SGDLS and CDR2 YYNGEE come from the germline V gene. The CDR3 loop is CASSRDSSYSNQPQHF. The DNA of the CDR3 is TGTGCCAGCAGTCGGGACAGTTCCTATAGCAATCAGCCCCAGCATTTT.

The V and J genes are TRBV29-1 and TRBJ1-2; no definite D call. Trimming stripped 4 bases from V and 2 bases from J, with 8 bases between. CDR3 length equals 12 residues. In germline, CDR1 is SQVTM, CDR2 ANQGSEA. The CDR3 protein is CSVVRQNYGYTF. The CDR3 DNA reads as TGCAGCGTTGTTCGTCAGAACTATGGCTACACCTTC.

The rearrangement links TRBV7-8 to TRBJ2-5; maybe TRBD2 (6 bases). With 4 bases removed from V and 1 base from J, the gap between germline ends came to 16 bases. Germline values: CDR1 SGHVS, CDR2 FQNEAQ. The CDR3 sequence is 16 residues long. CDR3 in amino acids: CASSSQLGGFQETQYF. The CDR3 coding sequence is TGTGCCAGCAGCTCCCAATTGGGGGGTTTCCAAGAGACCCAGTACTTC.

Here the CDR3 DNA reads TGTGCCAGCAGGCCGGACAGGGGACCCGTCAATGAGCAGTTCTTC. Residues: CASRPDRGPVNEQFF. The chain employs TRBV6-5 and TRBJ2-1, with 9 nucleotides matching TRBD1. The germline CDR1 and CDR2 sequences are MNHEY and SVGAGI. CDR3 length: 15 amino acids. The V segment lost 6 bases and the J segment 6 bases; nucleotides outside the gene matches: 9.

This clone was detected only once. This chain uses TRBV11-2 with TRBJ2-3; 9 bases match TRBD2. Germline CDR1 is SGHAT and CDR2 is FQNNGV. The CDR3 loop spans 16 amino acids. The V segment lost 1 base and the J segment 3 bases; nucleotides outside the gene matches: 5. CDR3 in DNA: TGTGCCAGCAGCTTAGTGGCGGGAGGGGGTACAGATACGCAGTATTTT. It yields the protein CASSLVAGGGTDTQYF.

The J gene is TRBJ2-3, the V gene TRBV6-4; TRBD2 matches 10 bases. Germline V gives CDR1 MRHNA, CDR2 SNTAGT. The V gene end was trimmed by 2 bases and the J gene end by 5 bases; junction bases not matched to a gene: 4. CDR3 length equals 15 residues. The CDR3: CASSDGAGGRDTQYF. The DNA for the CDR3 is TGTGCCAGCAGTGACGGAGCGGGAGGGAGAGATACGCAGTATTTT.

The V gene is TRBV29-1, the J gene TRBJ1-1; a possible D gene is TRBD1 (6 bases). Trimming shortened V by 3 bases and J by 5 bases, and 16 bases separated the two germline ends. Germline loops: CDR1 SQVTM, CDR2 ANQGSEA. CDR3 length equals 14 residues. Written as DNA, the CDR3 is TGCAGCGTTGAGTTAGGGGGGGGAGGGACTGAAGCTTTCTTT. As protein: CSVELGGGGTEAFF.

The chain uses TRBV29-1 and TRBJ2-3; D perhaps matches TRBD2 (5 bases). Per germline, CDR1 SQVTM and CDR2 ANQGSEA. The CDR3 has 16 amino acids. V lost 0 bases to trimming and J lost 5 bases, with 18 bases between them. CDR3 sequence (DNA): TGCAGCGTTGAAGAAGGTTCGGAGCGGCGAGGAGATACGCAGTATTTT. It translates to CSVEEGSERRGDTQYF.